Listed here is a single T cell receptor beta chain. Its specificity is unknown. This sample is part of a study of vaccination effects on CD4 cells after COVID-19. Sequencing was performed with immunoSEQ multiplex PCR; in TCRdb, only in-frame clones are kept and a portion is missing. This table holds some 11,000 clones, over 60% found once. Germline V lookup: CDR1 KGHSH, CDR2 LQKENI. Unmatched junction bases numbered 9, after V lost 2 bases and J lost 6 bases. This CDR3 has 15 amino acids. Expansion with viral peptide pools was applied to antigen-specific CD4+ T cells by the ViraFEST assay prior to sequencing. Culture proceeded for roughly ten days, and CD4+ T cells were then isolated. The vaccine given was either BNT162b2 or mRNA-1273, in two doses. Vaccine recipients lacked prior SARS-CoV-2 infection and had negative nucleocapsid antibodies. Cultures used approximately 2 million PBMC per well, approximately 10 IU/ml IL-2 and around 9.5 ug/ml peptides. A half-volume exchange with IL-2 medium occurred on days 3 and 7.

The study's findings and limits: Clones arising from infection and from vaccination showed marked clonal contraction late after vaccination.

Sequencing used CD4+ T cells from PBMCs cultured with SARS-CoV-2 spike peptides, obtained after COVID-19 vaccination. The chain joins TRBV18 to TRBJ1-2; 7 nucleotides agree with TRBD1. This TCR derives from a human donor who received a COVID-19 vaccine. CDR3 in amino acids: CASSPKAGGSNGYTF. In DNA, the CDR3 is TGTGCCAGCTCACCAAAGGCAGGGGGGTCCAATGGCTACACCTTC.